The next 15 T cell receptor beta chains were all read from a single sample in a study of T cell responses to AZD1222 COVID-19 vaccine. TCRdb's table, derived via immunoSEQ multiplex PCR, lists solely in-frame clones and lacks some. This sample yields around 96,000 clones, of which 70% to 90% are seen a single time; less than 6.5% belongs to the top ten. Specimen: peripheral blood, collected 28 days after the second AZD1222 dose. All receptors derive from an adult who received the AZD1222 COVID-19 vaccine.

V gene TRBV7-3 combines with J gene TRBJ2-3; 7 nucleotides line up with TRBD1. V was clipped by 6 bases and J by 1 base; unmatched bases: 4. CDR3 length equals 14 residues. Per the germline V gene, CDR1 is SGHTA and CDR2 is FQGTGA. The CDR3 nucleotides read TGTGCCAGCAGTTACAGGGGTGGCACAGATACGCAGTATTTT. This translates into CASSYRGGTDTQYF.

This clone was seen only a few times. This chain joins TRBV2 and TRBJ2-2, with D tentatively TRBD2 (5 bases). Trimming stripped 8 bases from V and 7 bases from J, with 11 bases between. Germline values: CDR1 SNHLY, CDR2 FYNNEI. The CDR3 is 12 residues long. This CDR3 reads CASGPGSGELFF. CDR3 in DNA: TGTGCCAGCGGTCCGGGGAGCGGGGAGCTGTTTTTT.

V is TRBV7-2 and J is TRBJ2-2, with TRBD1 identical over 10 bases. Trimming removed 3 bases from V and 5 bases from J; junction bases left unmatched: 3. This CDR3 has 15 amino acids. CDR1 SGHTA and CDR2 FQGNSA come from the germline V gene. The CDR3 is CASSFTGQGTGELFF. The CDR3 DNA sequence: TGTGCCAGCAGCTTTACGGGACAGGGGACCGGGGAGCTGTTTTTT.

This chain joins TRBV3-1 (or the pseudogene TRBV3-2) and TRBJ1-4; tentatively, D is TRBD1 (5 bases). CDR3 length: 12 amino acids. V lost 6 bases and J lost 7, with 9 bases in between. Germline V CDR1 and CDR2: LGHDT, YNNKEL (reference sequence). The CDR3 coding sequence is TGTGCCAGCAGGGGGCAAGGTGAAAAACTGTTTTTT. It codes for CASRGQGEKLFF.

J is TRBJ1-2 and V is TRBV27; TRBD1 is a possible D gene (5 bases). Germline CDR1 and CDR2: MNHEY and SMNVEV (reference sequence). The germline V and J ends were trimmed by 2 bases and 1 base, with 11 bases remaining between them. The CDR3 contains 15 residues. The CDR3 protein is CASSLAGEGNYGYTF. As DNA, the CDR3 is TGTGCCAGCAGTTTAGCGGGGGAAGGTAACTATGGCTACACCTTC.

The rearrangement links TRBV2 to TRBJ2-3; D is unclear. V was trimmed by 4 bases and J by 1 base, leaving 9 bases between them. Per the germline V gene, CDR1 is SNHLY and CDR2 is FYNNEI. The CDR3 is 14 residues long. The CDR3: CASSASWGTDTQYF. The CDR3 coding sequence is TGTGCCAGCAGTGCTTCCTGGGGCACAGATACGCAGTATTTT.

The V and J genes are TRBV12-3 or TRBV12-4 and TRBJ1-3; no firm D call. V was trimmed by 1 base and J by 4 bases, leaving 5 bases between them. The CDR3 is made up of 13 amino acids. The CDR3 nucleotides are TGTGCCAGCAGTTTAGGCCTGGGAAACACCATATATTTT. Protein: CASSLGLGNTIYF.

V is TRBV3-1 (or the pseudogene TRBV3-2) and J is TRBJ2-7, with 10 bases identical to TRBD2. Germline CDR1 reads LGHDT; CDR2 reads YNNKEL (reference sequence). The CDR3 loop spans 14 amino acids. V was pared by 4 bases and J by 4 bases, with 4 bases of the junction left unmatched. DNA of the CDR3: TGTGCCAGCAGCCCACCTAGCGGGAGATACGAGCAGTACTTC. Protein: CASSPPSGRYEQYF.

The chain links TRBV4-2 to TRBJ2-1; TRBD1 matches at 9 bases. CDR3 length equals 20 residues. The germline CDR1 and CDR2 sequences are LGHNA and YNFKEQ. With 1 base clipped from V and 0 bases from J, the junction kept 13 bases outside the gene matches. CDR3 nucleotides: TGTGCCAGCAGCCAAGTAGGGCGCGGGACAGGGATCGACTCCTACAATGAGCAGTTCTTC. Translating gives CASSQVGRGTGIDSYNEQFF.

This CDR3 reads CASSRVGANEKLFF. The CDR3 coding sequence is TGTGCCAGCTCACGCGTGGGGGCTAATGAAAAACTGTTTTTT. The gene calls are TRBV6-5 and TRBJ1-4; D is perhaps TRBD1 (5 bases). V lost 8 bases and J lost 3, with 13 bases in between. The germline V gene has CDR1 MNHEY and CDR2 SVGAGI. The CDR3 is 14 residues long.

The CDR3 DNA follows: TGTGCCAGCAGTTTATGGTCCAGGGACTCCTACAATGAGCAGTTCTTC. It specifies CASSLWSRDSYNEQFF. The chain joins TRBV28 to TRBJ2-1; possibly TRBD1 for D (5 bases). CDR3 length equals 16 residues. CDR1 MDHEN and CDR2 SYDVKM come from the germline V gene. V shed 0 bases and J shed 0 bases, with 9 bases lying between them.

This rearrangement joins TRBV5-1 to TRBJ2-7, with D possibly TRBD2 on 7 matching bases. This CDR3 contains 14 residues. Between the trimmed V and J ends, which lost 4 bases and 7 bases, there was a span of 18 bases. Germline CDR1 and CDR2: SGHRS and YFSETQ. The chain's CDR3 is CASSPPGGAREQYF. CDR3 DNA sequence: TGCGCCAGCAGCCCACCTGGGGGGGCGAGGGAGCAGTACTTC.

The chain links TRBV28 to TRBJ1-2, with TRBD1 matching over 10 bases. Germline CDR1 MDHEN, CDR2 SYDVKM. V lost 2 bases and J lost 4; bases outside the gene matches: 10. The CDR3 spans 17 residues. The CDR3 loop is CASSLPRQGANVYGYTF. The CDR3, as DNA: TGTGCCAGCAGTTTACCCCGACAGGGGGCCAACGTCTATGGCTACACCTTC.

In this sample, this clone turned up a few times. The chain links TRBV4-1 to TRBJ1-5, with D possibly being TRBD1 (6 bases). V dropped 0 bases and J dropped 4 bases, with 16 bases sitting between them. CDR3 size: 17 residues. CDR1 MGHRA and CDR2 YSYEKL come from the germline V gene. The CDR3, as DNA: TGCGCCAGCAGCCAAGATTACAGGGCGGTAAGTAATCAGCCCCAGCATTTT. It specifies CASSQDYRAVSNQPQHF.

DNA for the CDR3: TGTGCCAGCAGTGAAGCGTTGACAGTAAGCAATCAGCCCCAGCATTTT. It is translated as CASSEALTVSNQPQHF. V and J are TRBV6-1 and TRBJ1-5; tentative D call: TRBD1 (5 bases). CDR1 and CDR2 (germline): MNHNS, SASEGT. V lost 0 bases to trimming and J lost 1 base, with 10 bases between them. This CDR3 is built from 16 residues.